This T cell receptor (beta chain) was captured by sequencing in a study of control samples from healthy donors and cancer patients. The CDR3 contains 12 residues. In germline, CDR1 is SNHLY, CDR2 FYNNEI. Trimming cost V 7 bases and J 1 base, with 7 bases left between them. Sequencing used immunoSEQ multiplex PCR; TCRdb keeps in-frame clones, though not all of them. The sample lists roughly 200,000 clones, 90% to 95% seen once, with around 1.6% in the top ten. The material sequenced was blood. The origin of this receptor is a man between 18 and 29 years old in good health. V usage is TRBV2 and J usage is TRBJ2-5, with D unresolved. The DNA for the CDR3 is TGTGCCAGCATGGGCCTCCAAGAGACCCAGTACTTC. Its protein product is CASMGLQETQYF.